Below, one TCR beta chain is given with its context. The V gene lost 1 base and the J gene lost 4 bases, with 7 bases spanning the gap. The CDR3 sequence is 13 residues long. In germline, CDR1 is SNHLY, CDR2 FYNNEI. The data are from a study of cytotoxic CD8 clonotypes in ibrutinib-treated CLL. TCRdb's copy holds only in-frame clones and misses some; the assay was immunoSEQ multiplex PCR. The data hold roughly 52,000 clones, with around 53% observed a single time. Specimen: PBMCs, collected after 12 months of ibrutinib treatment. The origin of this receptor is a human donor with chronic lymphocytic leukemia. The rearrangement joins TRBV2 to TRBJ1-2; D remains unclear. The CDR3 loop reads CASSEGRLYGYTF. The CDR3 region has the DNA TGTGCCAGCAGTGAAGGACGACTCTATGGCTACACCTTC. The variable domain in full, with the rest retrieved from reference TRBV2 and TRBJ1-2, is EPEVTQTPSHQVTQMGQEVILRCVPISNHLYFYWYRQILGQKVEFLVSFYNNEISEKSEIFDDQFSVERPDGSNFTLKIRSTKLEDSAMYFCASSEGRLYGYTFGSGTRLTVV.